This TCR beta chain comes out of a study of cytomegalovirus exposure and HLA in healthy donors. CDR3 length: 15 amino acids. The V and J ends lost 2 bases and 6 bases respectively, with 15 bases between them. Germline CDR1 is LGHNA and CDR2 is YSLEER. Primers: 60 Vbeta forward and 13 Jbeta reverse. TCRdb keeps only in-frame clones here, not all; method: immunoSEQ multiplex PCR. The sample shows around 190,000 clones, 70% to 75% of them seen only once. The gene calls are TRBV4-3 and TRBJ2-3; weak D call: TRBD1 (5 bases). Sequenced sample: PBMCs. The TCR originated in a man aged 30 to 45 in good health and CMV-seropositive. CDR3 in DNA: TGCGCCAGCAGCCAATACAGGCTCCCCACGGATACGCAGTATTTT. It specifies CASSQYRLPTDTQYF.